The table lists the clone carrying this T cell receptor (beta chain) with many counts. Time point indicated: newly diagnosed GD, antithyroid drugs for less than 3 months. The TCR library was made from RNA extracted from PBMCs. The sample comes from a study of regulatory T cells in long-lasting Graves disease. Trimming left V 4 bases short and J 0 bases short, with 14 bases between. Germline lookup yields CDR1 SNHLY and CDR2 FYNNEI. The CDR3 runs to 16 residues. Through Arm-PCR of CDR3 regions and iRepertoire HTBI primers, TCR beta libraries were built. One entry per CDR3 protein, called by TCRdb with MiXCR from the multiplex PCR reads. The profile shows a few hundred thousand distinct CDR3 sequences, 16% of them singletons. The sample was also reused in another study, on T cells in Graves' hyperthyroidism and ophthalmopathy.

The chain employs TRBV2 and TRBJ2-3; maybe TRBD2 (5 bases). The clonotype originates from a middle-aged man with Graves disease. The sample consisted of peripheral blood mononuclear cells (PBMCs), taken at new diagnosis, from a patient treated with antithyroid drugs. The CDR3 is CASSGLSGISTDTQYF. CDR3 nucleotides: TGTGCCAGCAGTGGACTATCGGGGATAAGCACAGATACGCAGTATTTT.